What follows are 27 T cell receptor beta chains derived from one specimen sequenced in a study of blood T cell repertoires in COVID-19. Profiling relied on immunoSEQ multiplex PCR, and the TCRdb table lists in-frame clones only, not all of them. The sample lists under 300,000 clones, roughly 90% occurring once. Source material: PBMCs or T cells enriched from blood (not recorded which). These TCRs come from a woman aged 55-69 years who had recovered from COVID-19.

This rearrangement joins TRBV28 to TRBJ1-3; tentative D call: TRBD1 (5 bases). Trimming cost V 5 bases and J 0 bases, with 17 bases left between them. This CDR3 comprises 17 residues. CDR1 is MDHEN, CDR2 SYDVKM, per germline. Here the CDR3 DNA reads TGTGCCAGCAGTCCCAGACAGAGCATAAGCTCTGGAAACACCATATATTTT. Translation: CASSPRQSISSGNTIYF.

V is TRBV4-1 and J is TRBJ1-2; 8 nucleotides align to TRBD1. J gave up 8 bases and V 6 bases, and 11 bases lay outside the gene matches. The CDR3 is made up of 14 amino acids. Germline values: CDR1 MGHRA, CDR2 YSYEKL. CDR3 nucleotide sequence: TGCGCCAGCAGGGAAAGGACAGGGCAGAGGGGCTACACCTTC. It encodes CASRERTGQRGYTF.

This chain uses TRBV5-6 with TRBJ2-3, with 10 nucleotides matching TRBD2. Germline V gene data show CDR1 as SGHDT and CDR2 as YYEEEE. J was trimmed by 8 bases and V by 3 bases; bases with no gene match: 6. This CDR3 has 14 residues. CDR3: CASSSTSGEGTQYF. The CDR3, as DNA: TGTGCCAGCAGCTCCACTAGCGGGGAAGGTACGCAGTATTTT.

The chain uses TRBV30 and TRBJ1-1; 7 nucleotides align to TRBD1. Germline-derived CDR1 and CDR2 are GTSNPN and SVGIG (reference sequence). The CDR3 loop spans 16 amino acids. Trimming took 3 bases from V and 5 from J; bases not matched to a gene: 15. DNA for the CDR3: TGTGCCTGGAGAAATCGACAGGGTTGGAGTCAGACTGAAGCTTTCTTT. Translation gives CAWRNRQGWSQTEAFF.

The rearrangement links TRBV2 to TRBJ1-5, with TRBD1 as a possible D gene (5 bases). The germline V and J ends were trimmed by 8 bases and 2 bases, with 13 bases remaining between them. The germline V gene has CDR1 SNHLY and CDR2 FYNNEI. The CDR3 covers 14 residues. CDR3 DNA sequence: TGTGCCAGCGGGGGTAGGGAGGGCAATCAGCCCCAGCATTTT. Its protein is CASGGREGNQPQHF.

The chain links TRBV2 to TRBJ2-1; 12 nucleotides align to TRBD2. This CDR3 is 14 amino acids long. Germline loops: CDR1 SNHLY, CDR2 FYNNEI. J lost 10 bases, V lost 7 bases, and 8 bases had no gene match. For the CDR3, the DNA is TGTGCCAGCAACCGACTAGCGGGAGAGGGAGAGCAGTTCTTC. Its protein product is CASNRLAGEGEQFF. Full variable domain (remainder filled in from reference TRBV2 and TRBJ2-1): EPEVTQTPSHQVTQMGQEVILRCVPISNHLYFYWYRQILGQKVEFLVSFYNNEISEKSEIFDDQFSVERPDGSNFTLKIRSTKLEDSAMYFCASNRLAGEGEQFFGPGTRLTVL.

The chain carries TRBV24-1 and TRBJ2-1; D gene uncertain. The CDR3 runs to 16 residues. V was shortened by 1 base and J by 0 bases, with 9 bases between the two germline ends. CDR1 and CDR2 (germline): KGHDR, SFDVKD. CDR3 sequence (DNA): TGTGCCACCAGTGATTTTTCACCGAGCTCCTACAATGAGCAGTTCTTC. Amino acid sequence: CATSDFSPSSYNEQFF.

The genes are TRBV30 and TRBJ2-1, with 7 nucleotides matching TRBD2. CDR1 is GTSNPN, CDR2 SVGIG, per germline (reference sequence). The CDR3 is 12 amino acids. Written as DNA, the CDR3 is TGTGGGTATTGGGGAGGGCGCGATGAGCAGTTCTTC. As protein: CGYWGGRDEQFF.

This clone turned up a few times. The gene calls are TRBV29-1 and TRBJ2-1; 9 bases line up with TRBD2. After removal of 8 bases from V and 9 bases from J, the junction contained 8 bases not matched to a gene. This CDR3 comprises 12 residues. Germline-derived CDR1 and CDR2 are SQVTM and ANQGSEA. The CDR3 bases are TGCAGCCTAAGGACTAGCGACGGTGAGCAGTTCTTC. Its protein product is CSLRTSDGEQFF.

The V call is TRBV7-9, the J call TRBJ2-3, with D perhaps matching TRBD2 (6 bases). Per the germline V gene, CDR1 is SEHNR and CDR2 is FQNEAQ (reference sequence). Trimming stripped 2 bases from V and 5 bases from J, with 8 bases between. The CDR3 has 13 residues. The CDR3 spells CASSLKGLDTQYF. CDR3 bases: TGTGCCAGCAGCTTAAAGGGACTAGATACGCAGTATTTT.

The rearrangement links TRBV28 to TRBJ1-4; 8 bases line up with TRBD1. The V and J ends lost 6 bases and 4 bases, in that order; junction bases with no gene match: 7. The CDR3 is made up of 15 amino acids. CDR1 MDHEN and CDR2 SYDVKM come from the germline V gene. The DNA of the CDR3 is TGTGCCAGCAGAAATACAGGGGGAAATAATGAAAAACTGTTTTTT. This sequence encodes CASRNTGGNNEKLFF.

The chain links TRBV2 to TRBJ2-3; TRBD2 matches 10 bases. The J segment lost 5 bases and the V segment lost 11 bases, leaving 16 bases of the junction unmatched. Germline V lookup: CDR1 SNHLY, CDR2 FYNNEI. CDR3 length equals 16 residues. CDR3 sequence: CAGSVSGGRSVDTQYF. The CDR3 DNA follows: TGTGCCGGCTCCGTTAGCGGGGGGAGGTCTGTAGATACGCAGTATTTT.

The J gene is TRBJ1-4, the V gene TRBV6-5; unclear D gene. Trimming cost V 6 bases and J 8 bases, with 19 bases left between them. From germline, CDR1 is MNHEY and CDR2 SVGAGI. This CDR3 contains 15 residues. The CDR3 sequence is CASRTPGVGEEKLFF. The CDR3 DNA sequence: TGTGCCAGCAGAACTCCCGGGGTTGGAGAAGAAAAACTGTTTTTT.

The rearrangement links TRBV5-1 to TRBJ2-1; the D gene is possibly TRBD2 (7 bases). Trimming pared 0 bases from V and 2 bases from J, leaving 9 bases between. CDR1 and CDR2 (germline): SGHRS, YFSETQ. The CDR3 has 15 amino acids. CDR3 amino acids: CASSLVGGAYNEQFF. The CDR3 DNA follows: TGCGCCAGCAGCTTGGTAGGGGGGGCCTACAATGAGCAGTTCTTC.

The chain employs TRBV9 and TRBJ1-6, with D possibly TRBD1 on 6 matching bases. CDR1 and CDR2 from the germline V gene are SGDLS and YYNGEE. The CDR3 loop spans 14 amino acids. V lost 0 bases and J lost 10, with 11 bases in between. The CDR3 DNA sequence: TGTGCCAGCAGCGTAGTGGACAGCCAATCACCCCTCCACTTT. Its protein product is CASSVVDSQSPLHF.

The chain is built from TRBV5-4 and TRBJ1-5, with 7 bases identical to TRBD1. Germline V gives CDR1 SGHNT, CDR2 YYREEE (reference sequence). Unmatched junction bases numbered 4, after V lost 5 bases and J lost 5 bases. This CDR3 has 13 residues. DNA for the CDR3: TGTGCCAGCAGTTCGGACAGGCATCAGCCCCAGCATTTT. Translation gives CASSSDRHQPQHF. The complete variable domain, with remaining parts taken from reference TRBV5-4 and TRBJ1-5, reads ETGVTQSPTHLIKTRGQQVTLRCSSQSGHNTVSWYQQALGQGPQFIFQYYREEENGRGNFPPRFSGLQFPNYSSELNVNALELDDSALYLCASSSDRHQPQHFGDGTRLSIL.

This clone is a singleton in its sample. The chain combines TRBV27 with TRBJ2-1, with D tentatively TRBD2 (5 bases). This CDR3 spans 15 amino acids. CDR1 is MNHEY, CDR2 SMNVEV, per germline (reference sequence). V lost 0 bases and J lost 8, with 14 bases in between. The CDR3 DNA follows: TGTGCCAGCAGTTTATCCCGCGGATCCGGGGATGAGCAGTTCTTC. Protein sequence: CASSLSRGSGDEQFF.

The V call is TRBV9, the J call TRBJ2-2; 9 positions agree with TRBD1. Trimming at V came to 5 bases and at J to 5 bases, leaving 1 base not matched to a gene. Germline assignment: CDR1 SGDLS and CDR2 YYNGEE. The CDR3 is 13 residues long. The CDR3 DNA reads TGTGCCAGCAGGGGACAGGGAACCGGGGAGCTGTTTTTT. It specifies CASRGQGTGELFF.

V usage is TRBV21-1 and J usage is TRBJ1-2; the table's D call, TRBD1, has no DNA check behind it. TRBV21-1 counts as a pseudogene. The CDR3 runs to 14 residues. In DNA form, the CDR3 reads TGTGCCAGCAGCGACCGACAGGGTTCCTATGGCTACACCTTC. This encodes CASSDRQGSYGYTF.

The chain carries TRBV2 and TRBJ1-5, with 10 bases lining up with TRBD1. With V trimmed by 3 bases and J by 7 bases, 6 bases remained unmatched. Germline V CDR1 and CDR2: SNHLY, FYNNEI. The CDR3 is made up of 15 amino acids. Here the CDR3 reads CASSEGQGFWQPQHF. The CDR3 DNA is TGTGCCAGCAGTGAGGGACAGGGGTTCTGGCAGCCCCAGCATTTT.

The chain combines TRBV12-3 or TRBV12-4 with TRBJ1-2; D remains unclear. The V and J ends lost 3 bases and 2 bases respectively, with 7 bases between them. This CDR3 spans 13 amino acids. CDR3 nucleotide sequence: TGTGCCAGCAGTTTCGGGGAGAACTATGGCTACACCTTC. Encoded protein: CASSFGENYGYTF.

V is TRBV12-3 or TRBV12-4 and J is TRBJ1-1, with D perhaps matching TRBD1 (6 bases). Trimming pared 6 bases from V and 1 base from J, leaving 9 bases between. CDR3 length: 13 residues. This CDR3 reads CASRSTGNTEAFF. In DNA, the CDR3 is TGTGCCAGCAGATCGACAGGGAACACTGAAGCTTTCTTT.

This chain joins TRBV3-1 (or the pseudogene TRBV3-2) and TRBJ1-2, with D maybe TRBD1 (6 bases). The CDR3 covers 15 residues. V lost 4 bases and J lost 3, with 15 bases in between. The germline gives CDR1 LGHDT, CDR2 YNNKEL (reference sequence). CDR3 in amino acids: CASSLRGGIDYGYTF. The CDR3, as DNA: TGTGCCAGCAGCCTTCGCGGGGGCATCGACTATGGCTACACCTTC.

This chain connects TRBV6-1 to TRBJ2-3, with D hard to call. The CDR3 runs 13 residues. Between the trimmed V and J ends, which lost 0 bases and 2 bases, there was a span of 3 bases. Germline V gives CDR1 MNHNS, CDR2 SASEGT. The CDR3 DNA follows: TGTGCCAGCAGTGAAGCCCACACAGATACGCAGTATTTT. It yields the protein CASSEAHTDTQYF.

CDR3 coding DNA: TGTGCCAGCAGCCAAGGAGTTCGCTATGGCTACACCTTC. Translating gives CASSQGVRYGYTF. The chain couples TRBV14 to TRBJ1-2; no firm D call. The CDR3 sequence is 13 residues long. Trimming removed 1 base from V and 4 bases from J, with 7 bases in between. The germline V gene encodes CDR1 SGHDN and CDR2 FVKESK.

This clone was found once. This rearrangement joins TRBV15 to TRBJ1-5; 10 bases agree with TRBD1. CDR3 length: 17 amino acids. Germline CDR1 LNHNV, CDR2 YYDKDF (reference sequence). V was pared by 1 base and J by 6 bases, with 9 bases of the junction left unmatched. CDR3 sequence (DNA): TGTGCCACCAGCAGAGCGGGACAGGGGATTTTAAGTCAGCCCCAGCATTTT. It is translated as CATSRAGQGILSQPQHF.

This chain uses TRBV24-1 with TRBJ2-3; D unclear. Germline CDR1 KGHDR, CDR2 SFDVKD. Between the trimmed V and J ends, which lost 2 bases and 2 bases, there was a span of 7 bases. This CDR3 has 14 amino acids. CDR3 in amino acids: CATSDSFNTDTQYF. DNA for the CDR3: TGTGCCACCAGTGATTCCTTTAACACAGATACGCAGTATTTT.